These 2 T cell receptor beta chains originate from one sample sequenced in a study of blood T cell repertoires in COVID-19. Clones were sequenced by immunoSEQ multiplex PCR, and TCRdb holds only the in-frame ones, with some missing. Altogether approximately 100,000 clones are present, about 87% being singletons, with the ten largest covering more than 3.5%. Sequenced material: peripheral blood. Source of these receptors: a human donor with COVID-19, enrolled during active disease. The donor label of this sample is uncertain.

The CDR3 DNA sequence: TGTGCCAGCAGTGTAAGCATCAACAGGGGTTCCGATCAGCCCCAGCATTTT. Amino acid sequence: CASSVSINRGSDQPQHF. The chain couples TRBV6-1 to TRBJ1-5; 7 bases fit TRBD1. This CDR3 has 17 amino acids. The V and J ends lost 4 bases and 5 bases, in that order; junction bases with no gene match: 14. Per germline, CDR1 MNHNS and CDR2 SASEGT.

The chain combines TRBV19 with TRBJ1-6, with D unresolved. The CDR3 runs 16 residues. Germline V lookup: CDR1 LNHDA, CDR2 SQIVND (reference sequence). The ends were cut back, 4 bases at V and 0 bases at J, with 10 bases in the middle. CDR3 region: CASSTQELSYNSPLHF. The CDR3 bases are TGTGCCAGTAGTACCCAAGAACTCTCCTATAATTCACCCCTCCACTTT.